What follows are 7 T cell receptor beta chains derived from one specimen sequenced in a study of early stage breast cancer tumors. Using immunoSEQ multiplex PCR, the repertoire was profiled, and TCRdb retains in-frame clones only, with some absent. The data show 35,000 to 45,000 clones, with about 68% seen just once and roughly 7% held by the top ten. Material: blood. Receptors were obtained from a person in their sixties with breast cancer.

The chain joins TRBV25-1 to TRBJ2-5, with D tentatively TRBD1 (5 bases). CDR3 size: 14 residues. CDR1 is MGHDK, CDR2 SYGVNS, per germline. The V and J ends lost 2 bases and 5 bases respectively, with 12 bases between them. Written as DNA, the CDR3 is TGTGCCAGCAGTGAACGGACACCCCGGGAGACCCAGTACTTC. Amino acid sequence: CASSERTPRETQYF.

The genes are TRBV9 and TRBJ2-7; 12 positions agree with TRBD2. Germline trimming cut 0 bases from V and 2 bases from J; bases unmatched to any gene: 3. Looked up from germline, CDR1 is SGDLS and CDR2 is YYNGEE. This CDR3 has 16 amino acids. The CDR3 is CASSVAGLAGPYEQYF. For the CDR3, the DNA is TGTGCCAGCAGCGTAGCTGGACTAGCGGGACCCTACGAGCAGTACTTC.

This sequence joins TRBV7-9 and TRBJ1-2, with 9 bases identical to TRBD1. Germline loops: CDR1 SEHNR, CDR2 FQNEAQ (reference sequence). This CDR3 is 14 amino acids long. J was trimmed by 6 bases and V by 5 bases; bases with no gene match: 7. CDR3 in amino acids: CASSLGGQGHGYTF. The CDR3 bases are TGTGCCAGCAGCCTTGGGGGACAGGGCCATGGCTACACCTTC.

The CDR3 spells CASSREGGNTEAFF. The CDR3 coding sequence is TGCGCCAGCAGCCGGGAGGGTGGGAACACTGAAGCTTTCTTT. The V call is TRBV5-1, the J call TRBJ1-1; D unresolved. This CDR3 has 14 amino acids. Germline CDR1 is SGHRS and CDR2 is YFSETQ. V was cut by 4 bases and J by 1 base, with 11 bases left in between.

A single count supports this clone. V and J are TRBV6-6 and TRBJ2-5, with D unresolved. This CDR3 is 12 amino acids long. V was pared by 5 bases and J by 7 bases, with 11 bases between. Germline CDR1 is MNHNY and CDR2 is SVGAGI (reference sequence). The DNA for the CDR3 is TGTGCCAGCAGTCCCGATGGTGGGACCCAGTACTTC. This translates into CASSPDGGTQYF.

This clone has a handful of counts. CDR3 sequence: CASSPDKANYGYTF. CDR3 DNA sequence: TGCGCCAGCAGCCCAGACAAGGCTAACTATGGCTACACCTTC. The chain carries TRBV5-1 and TRBJ1-2; D gene uncertain. Trimming took off 4 bases at V and 0 bases at J, with 10 bases between the two ends. CDR3 length equals 14 residues. Per the germline V gene, CDR1 is SGHRS and CDR2 is YFSETQ.

This rearrangement joins TRBV11-2 to TRBJ2-6; 8 positions match TRBD2. V dropped 5 bases and J dropped 2; count of bases not matched to a gene: 2. Germline CDR1 is SGHAT and CDR2 is FQNNGV. This CDR3 has 15 amino acids. The CDR3 reads CASSRSGTGANVLTF. The CDR3 nucleotides read TGTGCCAGCAGCCGTAGCGGGACTGGGGCCAACGTCCTGACTTTC.